Sequencing of this T cell receptor beta chain was carried out in a study of blood T cells in healthy people across ages. This clonotype was seen a single time. Researchers report isolating at least 6 million PBMCs per sample. The extraction recovered at least 6 micrograms of total RNA per sample. Together with a sample-barcoded 5' primer, a J-beta primer mix was included in a second PCR lasting roughly 6 to 12 cycles. The authors tagged each cDNA molecule using a template-switch adaptor with 12 random nucleotides. One entry per CDR3 protein results from TCRdb running MiXCR on the 5' RACE reads. The top ten clones hold roughly 9.4% of a sample with 450,000 to 650,000 distinct CDR3 sequences, around 24% of them seen once. CDR1 is SEHNR, CDR2 FQNEAQ, per germline (reference sequence). Trimming cost V 5 bases and J 12 bases; bases outside gene matches: 12. The CDR3 covers 14 residues. This same sample was also taken into another study, of T cells of mothers and their children.

The chain carries TRBV7-9 and TRBJ1-1; TRBD1 matches at 10 bases. The sample consisted of blood. The source is a boy between 5 and 17 years old in good health. This chain's CDR3 is CASSPDGDRGVSFF. CDR3 DNA: TGTGCCAGCAGCCCTGATGGGGACAGGGGTGTATCTTTCTTT.